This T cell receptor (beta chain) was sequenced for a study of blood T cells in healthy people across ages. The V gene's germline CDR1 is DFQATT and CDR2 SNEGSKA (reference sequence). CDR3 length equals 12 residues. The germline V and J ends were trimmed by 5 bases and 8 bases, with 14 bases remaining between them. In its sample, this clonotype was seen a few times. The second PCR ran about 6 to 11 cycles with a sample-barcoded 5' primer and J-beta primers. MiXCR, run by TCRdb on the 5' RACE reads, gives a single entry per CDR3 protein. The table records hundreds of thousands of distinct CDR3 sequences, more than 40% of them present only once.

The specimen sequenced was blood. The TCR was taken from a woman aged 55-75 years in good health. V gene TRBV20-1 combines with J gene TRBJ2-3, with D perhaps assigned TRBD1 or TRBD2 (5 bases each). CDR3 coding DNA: TGCAGTGCTTTCCAGGGAGTGGGTACGCAGTATTTT. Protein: CSAFQGVGTQYF.